The sample holds many counts of the clone carrying this T cell receptor beta chain. The antigen is not known. This record belongs to a study of T cells in Graves' hyperthyroidism and ophthalmopathy. Findings and caveats of the study: Ophthalmopathy, which appeared later, was predicted by the model a median about 6.8 months before onset.

There were TCR beta CDR3 regions amplified from RNA transcripts. Initially, a first-round RT-PCR of the TCR CDR3 employed the HTBI primer set. TCRdb redid the calling of the multiplex PCR reads with MiXCR, one entry per CDR3 protein. Among about 160,000 distinct CDR3 sequences listed, about 9.4% were seen once. Sequenced: blood. This clonotype originated in a woman under 30 with Graves' hyperthyroidism that later progressed to Graves' ophthalmopathy.

The CDR3 loop reads CATSGSPYNEQFF. As DNA, the CDR3 is TGTGCCACTAGCGGGAGCCCCTACAATGAGCAGTTCTTC. The chain links TRBV15 to TRBJ2-1; TRBD2 aligns across 9 bases. The CDR3 spans 13 residues. V lost 9 bases to trimming and J lost 2 bases; unmatched junction nucleotides: 2. The V gene's germline CDR1 is LNHNV and CDR2 YYDKDF (reference sequence).